This T cell receptor (delta chain) was retrieved from a study of gamma delta lymphoproliferative disorders and STAT genes. Study information: The LymphoTrack Dx TCRG Assay amplified gamma chains from at least 50 ng of genomic DNA. Delta libraries were made per EuroClonality-NGS working group procedure. Findings of the study overall: Control T cells likely spanned varied maturation stages, whereas leukemic cells were skewed toward terminal effectors. Nearly all major patient gamma and delta clonotypes were public.

The CDR3 runs 24 residues. CDR1 and CDR2 from the germline V gene are TSWWSYY and QGS. Losses at the gene ends were 0 bases for V and 0 bases for J; bases not matched to a gene: 28. PBMCs from patients and controls supplied the genomic DNA for sequencing. TCRdb applied CATT to the multiplex PCR reads for clone calling. The sample contains about 2,100 delta-chain clones, about 1.5% of which appear only once. There are a few counts of this clone. Its antigen remains unknown. Since a far larger clone is one base different, this is likely a read error. Additional DNA sequences in this sample encode the identical CDR3.

This receptor was obtained from a human donor in good health. The sample was blood. This chain uses TRDV1 with TRDJ1; 7 positions agree with TRDD3. The CDR3 protein is CALGELLFYALSGGYAVYTDKLIF. The CDR3 DNA sequence: TGTGCTCTTGGGGAACTATTGTTCTACGCACTTAGTGGAGGATACGCAGTGTACACCGATAAACTCATCTTT.